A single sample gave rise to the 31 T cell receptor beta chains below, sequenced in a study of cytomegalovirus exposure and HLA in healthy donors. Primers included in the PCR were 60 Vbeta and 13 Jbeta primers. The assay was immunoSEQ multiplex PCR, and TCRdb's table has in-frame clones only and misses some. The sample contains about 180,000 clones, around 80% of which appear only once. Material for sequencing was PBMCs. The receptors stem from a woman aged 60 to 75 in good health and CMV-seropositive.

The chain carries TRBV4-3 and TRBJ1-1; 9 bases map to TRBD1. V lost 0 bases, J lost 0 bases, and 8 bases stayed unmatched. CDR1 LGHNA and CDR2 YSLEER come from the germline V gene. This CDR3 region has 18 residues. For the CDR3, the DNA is TGCGCCAGCAGCCAAGATGGGACAGGGACCGGACTGAACACTGAAGCTTTCTTT. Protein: CASSQDGTGTGLNTEAFF.

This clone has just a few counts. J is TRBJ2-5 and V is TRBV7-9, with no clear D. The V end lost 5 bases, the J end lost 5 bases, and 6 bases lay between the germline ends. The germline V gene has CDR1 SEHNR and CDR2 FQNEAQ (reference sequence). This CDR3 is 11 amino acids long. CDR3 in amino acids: CASSQKETQYF. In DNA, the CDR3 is TGTGCCAGCAGCCAGAAGGAGACCCAGTACTTC.

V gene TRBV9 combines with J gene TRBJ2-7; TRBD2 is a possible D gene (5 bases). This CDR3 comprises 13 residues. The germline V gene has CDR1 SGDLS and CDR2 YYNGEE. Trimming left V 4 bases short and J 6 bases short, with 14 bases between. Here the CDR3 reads CASSTPSSGEQYF. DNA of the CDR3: TGTGCCAGCAGCACCCCTAGCTCCGGCGAGCAGTACTTC.

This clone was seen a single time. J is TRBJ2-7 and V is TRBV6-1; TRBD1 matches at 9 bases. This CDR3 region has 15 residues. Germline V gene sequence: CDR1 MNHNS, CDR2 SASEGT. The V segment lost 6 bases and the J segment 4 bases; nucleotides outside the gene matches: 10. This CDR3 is CASRQSGQGGYEQYF. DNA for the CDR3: TGTGCCAGCAGGCAGTCGGGACAGGGTGGGTACGAGCAGTACTTC.

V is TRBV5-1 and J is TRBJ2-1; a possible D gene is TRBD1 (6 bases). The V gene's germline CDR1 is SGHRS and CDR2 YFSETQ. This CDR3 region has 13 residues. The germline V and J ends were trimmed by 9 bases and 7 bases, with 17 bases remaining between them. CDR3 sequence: CATNKGGGNEQFF. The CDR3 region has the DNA TGCGCCACCAACAAAGGGGGTGGGAATGAGCAGTTCTTC.

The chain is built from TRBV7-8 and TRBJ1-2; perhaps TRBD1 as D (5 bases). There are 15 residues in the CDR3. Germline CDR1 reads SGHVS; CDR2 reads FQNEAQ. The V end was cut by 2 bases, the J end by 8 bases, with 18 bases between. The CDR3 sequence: CASSLYQGPSWGYTF. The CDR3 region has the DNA TGTGCCAGCAGCTTATACCAGGGCCCCTCTTGGGGCTACACCTTC.

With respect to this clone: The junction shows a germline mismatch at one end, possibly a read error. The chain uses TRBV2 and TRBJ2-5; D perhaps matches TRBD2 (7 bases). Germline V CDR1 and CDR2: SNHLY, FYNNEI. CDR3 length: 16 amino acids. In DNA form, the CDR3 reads TGTGCCGGCAGGCCCCTCCTACGGGGGGCGAAGGAGACCCAGTACTTC. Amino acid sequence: CAGRPLLRGAKETQYF.

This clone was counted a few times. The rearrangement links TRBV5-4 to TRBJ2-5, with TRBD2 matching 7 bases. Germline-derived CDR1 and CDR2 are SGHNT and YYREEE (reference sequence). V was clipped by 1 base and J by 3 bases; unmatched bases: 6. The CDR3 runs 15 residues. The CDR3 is CASSLSGLAEETQYF. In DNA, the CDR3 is TGTGCCAGCAGCTTGTCGGGGCTAGCGGAAGAGACCCAGTACTTC.

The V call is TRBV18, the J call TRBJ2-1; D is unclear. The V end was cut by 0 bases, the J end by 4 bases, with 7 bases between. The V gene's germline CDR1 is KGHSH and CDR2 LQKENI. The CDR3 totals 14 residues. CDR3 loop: CASSPPVQYNEQFF. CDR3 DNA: TGTGCCAGCTCACCACCGGTGCAGTACAATGAGCAGTTCTTC.

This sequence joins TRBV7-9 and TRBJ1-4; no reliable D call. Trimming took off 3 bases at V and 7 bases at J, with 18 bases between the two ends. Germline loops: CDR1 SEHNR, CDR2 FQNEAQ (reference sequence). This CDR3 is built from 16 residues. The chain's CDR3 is CASSFWLREGSEKLFF. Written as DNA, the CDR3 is TGTGCCAGCAGCTTCTGGTTGCGGGAGGGAAGTGAAAAACTGTTTTTT.

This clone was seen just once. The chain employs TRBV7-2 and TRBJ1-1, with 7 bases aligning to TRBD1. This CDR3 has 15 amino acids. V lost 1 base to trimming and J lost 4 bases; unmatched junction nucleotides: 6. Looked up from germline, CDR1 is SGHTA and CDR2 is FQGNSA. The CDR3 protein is CASSLENRGGTEAFF. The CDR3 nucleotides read TGTGCCAGCAGCTTAGAGAACAGGGGTGGCACTGAAGCTTTCTTT.

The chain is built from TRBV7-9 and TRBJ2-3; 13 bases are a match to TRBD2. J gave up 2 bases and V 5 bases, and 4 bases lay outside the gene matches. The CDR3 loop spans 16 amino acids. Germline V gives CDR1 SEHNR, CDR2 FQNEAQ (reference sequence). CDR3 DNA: TGTGCCAGCAGCCCCGGACTAGCGGGGGACACAGATACGCAGTATTTT. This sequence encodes CASSPGLAGDTDTQYF. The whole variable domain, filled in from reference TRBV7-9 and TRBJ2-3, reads DTGVSQNPRHKITKRGQNVTFRCDPISEHNRLYWYRQTLGQGPEFLTYFQNEAQLEKSRLLSDRFSAERPKGSFSTLEIQRTEQGDSAMYLCASSPGLAGDTDTQYFGPGTRLTVL.

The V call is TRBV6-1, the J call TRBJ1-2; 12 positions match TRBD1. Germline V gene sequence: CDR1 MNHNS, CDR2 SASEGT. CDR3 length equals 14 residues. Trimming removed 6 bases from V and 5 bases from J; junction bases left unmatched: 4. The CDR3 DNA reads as TGTGCCAGCAGGGGGACAGGGGGCCTATATGGCTACACCTTC. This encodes CASRGTGGLYGYTF.

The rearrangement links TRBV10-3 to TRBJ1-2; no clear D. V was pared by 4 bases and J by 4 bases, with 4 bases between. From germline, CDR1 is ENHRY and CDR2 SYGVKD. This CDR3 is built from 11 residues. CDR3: CAISVLYGYTF. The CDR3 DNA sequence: TGTGCCATCAGTGTTCTCTATGGCTACACCTTC.

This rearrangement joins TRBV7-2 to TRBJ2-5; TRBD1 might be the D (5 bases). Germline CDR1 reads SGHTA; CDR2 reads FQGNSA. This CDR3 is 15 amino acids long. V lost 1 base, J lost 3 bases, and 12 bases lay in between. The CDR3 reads CASSLDVGREETQYF. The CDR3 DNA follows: TGTGCCAGCAGCTTAGACGTCGGCAGGGAAGAGACCCAGTACTTC.

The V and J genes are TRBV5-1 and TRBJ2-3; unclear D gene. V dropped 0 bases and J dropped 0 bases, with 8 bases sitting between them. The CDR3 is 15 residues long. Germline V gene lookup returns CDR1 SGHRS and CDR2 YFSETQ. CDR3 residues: CASSLDGFSTDTQYF. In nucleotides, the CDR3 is TGCGCCAGCAGCTTGGACGGGTTTAGCACAGATACGCAGTATTTT.

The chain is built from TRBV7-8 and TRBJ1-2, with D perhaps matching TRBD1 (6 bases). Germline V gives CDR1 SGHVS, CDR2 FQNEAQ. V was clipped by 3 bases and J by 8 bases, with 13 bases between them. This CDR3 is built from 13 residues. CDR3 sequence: CASSLGTGRGYTF. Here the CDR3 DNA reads TGTGCCAGCAGCTTGGGTACAGGGCGAGGCTACACCTTC.

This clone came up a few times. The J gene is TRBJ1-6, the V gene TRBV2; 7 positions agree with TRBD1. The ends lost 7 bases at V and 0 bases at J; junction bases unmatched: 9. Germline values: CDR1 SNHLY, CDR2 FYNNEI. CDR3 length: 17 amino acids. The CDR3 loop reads CASTRGGQSSYNSPLHF. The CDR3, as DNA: TGTGCCAGCACCCGGGGGGGACAGTCCTCCTATAATTCACCCCTCCACTTT.

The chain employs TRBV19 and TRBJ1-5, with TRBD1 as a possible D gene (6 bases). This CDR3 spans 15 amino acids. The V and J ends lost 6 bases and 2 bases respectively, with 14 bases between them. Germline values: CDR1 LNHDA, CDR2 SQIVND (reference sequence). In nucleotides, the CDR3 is TGTGCCAGTAGCCTTCAGGGGCAGGGCAATCAGCCCCAGCATTTT. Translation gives CASSLQGQGNQPQHF.

CDR3 coding DNA: TGTGCCAGCAACCCTTCCGGGACTTGGGACTACGAGCAGTACTTC. It yields the protein CASNPSGTWDYEQYF. This chain joins TRBV9 and TRBJ2-7; possibly TRBD2 for D (6 bases). Deletions cut 6 bases from V and 3 bases from J, with 19 bases between. The CDR3 contains 15 residues. Per the germline V gene, CDR1 is SGDLS and CDR2 is YYNGEE.

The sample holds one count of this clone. The CDR3 region has the DNA TGTGCCAGCAGCCAAGATAGCGACAGGGTTAGTGGCTACACCTTC. It is translated as CASSQDSDRVSGYTF. This rearrangement joins TRBV4-2 to TRBJ1-2; 7 positions agree with TRBD1. The junction had 8 bases not matched to a gene; V was cut back by 0 bases and J by 7 bases. This CDR3 is 15 amino acids long. Germline CDR1 is LGHNA and CDR2 is YNFKEQ.

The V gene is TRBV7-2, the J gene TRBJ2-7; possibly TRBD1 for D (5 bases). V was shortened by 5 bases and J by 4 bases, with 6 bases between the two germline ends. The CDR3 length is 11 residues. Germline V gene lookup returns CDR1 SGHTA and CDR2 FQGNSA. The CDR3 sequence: CASSRQYEQYF. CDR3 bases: TGTGCCAGCAGCCGACAGTACGAGCAGTACTTC. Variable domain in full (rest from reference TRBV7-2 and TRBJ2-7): GAGVSQSPSNKVTEKGKDVELRCDPISGHTALYWYRQSLGQGLEFLIYFQGNSAPDKSGLPSDRFSAERTGGSVSTLTIQRTQQEDSAVYLCASSRQYEQYFGPGTRLTVT.

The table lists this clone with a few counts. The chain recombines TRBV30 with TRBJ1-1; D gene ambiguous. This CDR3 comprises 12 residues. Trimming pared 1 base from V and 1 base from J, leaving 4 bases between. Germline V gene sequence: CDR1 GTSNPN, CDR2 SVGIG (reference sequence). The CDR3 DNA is TGTGCCTGGAGTGCTAAGAACACTGAAGCTTTCTTT. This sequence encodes CAWSAKNTEAFF.

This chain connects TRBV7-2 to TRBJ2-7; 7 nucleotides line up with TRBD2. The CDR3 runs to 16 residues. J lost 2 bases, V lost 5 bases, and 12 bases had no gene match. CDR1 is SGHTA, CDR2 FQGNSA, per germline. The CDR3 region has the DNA TGTGCCAGCAGCCCCCGCCTTGGGGGGAGGGCCTACGAGCAGTACTTC. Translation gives CASSPRLGGRAYEQYF.

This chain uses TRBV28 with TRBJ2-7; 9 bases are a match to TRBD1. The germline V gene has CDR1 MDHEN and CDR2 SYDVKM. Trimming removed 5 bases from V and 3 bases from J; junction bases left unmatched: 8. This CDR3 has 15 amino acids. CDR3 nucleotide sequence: TGTGCCAGCAGTGCCCCCGGGACAGGGTTCTACGAGCAGTACTTC. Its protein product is CASSAPGTGFYEQYF.

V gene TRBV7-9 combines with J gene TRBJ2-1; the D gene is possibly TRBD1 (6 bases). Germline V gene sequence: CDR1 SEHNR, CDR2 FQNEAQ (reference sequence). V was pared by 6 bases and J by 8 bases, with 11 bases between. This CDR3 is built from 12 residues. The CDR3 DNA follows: TGTGCCAGCAGTCCGACAGGTGATGAGCAGTTCTTC. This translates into CASSPTGDEQFF. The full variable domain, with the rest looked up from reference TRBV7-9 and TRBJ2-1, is DTGVSQNPRHKITKRGQNVTFRCDPISEHNRLYWYRQTLGQGPEFLTYFQNEAQLEKSRLLSDRFSAERPKGSFSTLEIQRTEQGDSAMYLCASSPTGDEQFFGPGTRLTVL.

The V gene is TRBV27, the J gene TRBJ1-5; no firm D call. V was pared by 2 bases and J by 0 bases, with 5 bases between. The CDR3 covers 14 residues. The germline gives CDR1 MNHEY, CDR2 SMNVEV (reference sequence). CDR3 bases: TGTGCCAGCAGTTTAGTGTATAGCAATCAGCCCCAGCATTTT. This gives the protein CASSLVYSNQPQHF.

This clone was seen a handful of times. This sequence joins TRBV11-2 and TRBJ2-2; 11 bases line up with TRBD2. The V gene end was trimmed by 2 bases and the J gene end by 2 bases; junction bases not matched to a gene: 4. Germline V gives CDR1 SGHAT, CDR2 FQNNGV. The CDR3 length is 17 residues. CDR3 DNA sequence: TGTGCCAGCAGCTTATCTAGCGGGGGGACCAACACCGGGGAGCTGTTTTTT. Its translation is CASSLSSGGTNTGELFF.

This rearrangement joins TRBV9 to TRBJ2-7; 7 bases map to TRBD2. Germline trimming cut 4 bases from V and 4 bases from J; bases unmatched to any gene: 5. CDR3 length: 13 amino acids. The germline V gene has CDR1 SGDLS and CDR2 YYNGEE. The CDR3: CASSPPGGYEQYF. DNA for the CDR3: TGTGCCAGCAGCCCCCCGGGAGGTTACGAGCAGTACTTC.

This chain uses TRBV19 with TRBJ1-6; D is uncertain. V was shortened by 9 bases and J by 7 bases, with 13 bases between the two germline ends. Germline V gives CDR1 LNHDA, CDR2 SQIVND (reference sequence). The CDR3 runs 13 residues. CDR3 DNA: TGTGCCAGCACCCCGGGAAAAAATTCACCCCTCCACTTT. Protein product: CASTPGKNSPLHF.

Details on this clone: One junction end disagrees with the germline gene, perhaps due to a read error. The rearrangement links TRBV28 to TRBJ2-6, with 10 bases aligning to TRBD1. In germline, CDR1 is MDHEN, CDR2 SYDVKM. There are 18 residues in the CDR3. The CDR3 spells CASRSPGQGISGANGLTF. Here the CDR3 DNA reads TGTGCCAGCAGGAGCCCGGGACAGGGGATCTCTGGGGCCAACGGCCTGACTTTC.